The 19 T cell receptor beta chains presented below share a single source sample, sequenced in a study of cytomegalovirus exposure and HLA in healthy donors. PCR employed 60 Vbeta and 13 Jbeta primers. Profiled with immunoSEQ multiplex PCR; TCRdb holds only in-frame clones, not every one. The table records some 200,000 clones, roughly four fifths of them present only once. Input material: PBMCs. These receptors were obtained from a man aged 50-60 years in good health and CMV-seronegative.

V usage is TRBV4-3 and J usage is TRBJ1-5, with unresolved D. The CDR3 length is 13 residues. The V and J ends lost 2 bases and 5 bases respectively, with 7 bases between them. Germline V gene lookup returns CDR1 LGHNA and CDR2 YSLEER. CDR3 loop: CASSQSVDQPQHF. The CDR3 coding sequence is TGCGCCAGCAGCCAATCAGTCGATCAGCCCCAGCATTTT.

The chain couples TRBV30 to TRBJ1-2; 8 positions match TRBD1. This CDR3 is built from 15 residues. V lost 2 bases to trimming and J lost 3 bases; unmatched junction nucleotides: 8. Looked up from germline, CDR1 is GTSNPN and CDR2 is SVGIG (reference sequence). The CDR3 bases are TGTGCCTGGAGTTTCTTGGGACAGGAGTACTATGGCTACACCTTC. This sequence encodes CAWSFLGQEYYGYTF.

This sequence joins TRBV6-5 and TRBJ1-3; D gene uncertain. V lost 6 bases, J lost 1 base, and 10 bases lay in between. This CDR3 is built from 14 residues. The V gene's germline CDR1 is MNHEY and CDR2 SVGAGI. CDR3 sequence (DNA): TGTGCCAGCAGCAACCCAGGTTCTGGAAACACCATATATTTT. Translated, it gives CASSNPGSGNTIYF.

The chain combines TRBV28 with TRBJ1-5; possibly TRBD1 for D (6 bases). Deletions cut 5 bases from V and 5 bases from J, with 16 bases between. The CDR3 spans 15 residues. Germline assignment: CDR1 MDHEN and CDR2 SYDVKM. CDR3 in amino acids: CASSAQGPVHQPQHF. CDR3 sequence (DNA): TGTGCCAGCAGTGCACAGGGTCCCGTTCATCAGCCCCAGCATTTT.

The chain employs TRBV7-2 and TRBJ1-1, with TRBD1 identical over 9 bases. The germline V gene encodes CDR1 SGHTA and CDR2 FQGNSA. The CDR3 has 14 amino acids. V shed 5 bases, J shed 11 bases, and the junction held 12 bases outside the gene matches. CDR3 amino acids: CASSPVPGQGAAFF. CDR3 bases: TGTGCCAGCAGCCCAGTCCCGGGACAGGGCGCGGCTTTCTTT.

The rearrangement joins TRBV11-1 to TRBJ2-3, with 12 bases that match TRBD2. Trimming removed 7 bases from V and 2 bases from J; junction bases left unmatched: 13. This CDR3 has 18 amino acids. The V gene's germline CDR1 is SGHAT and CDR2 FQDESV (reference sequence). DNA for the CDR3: TGTGCCAGCACTAAAAACCCCCTAGCGGGGGGGCTCACAGATACGCAGTATTTT. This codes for CASTKNPLAGGLTDTQYF.

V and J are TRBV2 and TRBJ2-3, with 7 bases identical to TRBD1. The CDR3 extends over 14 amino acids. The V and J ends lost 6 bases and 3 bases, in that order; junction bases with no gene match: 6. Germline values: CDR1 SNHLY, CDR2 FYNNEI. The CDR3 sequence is CASRPGQPTDTQYF. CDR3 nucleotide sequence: TGTGCCAGCAGGCCGGGACAGCCAACAGATACGCAGTATTTT.

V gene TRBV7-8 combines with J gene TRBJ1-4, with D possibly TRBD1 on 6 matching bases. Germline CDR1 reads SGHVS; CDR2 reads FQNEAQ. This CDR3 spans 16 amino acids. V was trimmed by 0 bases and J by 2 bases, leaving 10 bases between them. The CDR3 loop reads CASSLARGLTNEKLFF. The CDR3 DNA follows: TGTGCCAGCAGCTTAGCTAGGGGGTTGACTAATGAAAAACTGTTTTTT. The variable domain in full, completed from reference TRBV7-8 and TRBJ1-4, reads GAGVSQSPRYKVAKRGQDVALRCDPISGHVSLFWYQQALGQGPEFLTYFQNEAQLDKSGLPSDRFFAERPEGSVSTLKIQRTQQEDSAVYLCASSLARGLTNEKLFFGSGTQLSVL.

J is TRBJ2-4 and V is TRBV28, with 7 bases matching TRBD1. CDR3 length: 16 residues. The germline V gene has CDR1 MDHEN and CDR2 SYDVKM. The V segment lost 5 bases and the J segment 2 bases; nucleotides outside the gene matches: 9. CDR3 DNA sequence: TGTGCCAGCAGTCCCCAGACAGGGCTATCCAAAAACATTCAGTACTTC. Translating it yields CASSPQTGLSKNIQYF. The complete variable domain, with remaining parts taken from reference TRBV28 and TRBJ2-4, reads DVKVTQSSRYLVKRTGEKVFLECVQDMDHENMFWYRQDPGLGLRLIYFSYDVKMKEKGDIPEGYSVSREKKERFSLILESASTNQTSMYLCASSPQTGLSKNIQYFGAGTRLSVL.

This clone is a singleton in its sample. The CDR3 region has the DNA TGTGCCAGCAGTTTACCGGGACTAGCGGGGGGTGATACGCAGTATTTT. Protein sequence: CASSLPGLAGGDTQYF. This chain links TRBV6-6 with TRBJ2-3; 15 bases line up with TRBD2. The CDR3 runs to 16 residues. V shed 4 bases, J shed 6 bases, and the junction held 5 bases outside the gene matches. Germline CDR1 is MNHNY and CDR2 is SVGAGI (reference sequence).

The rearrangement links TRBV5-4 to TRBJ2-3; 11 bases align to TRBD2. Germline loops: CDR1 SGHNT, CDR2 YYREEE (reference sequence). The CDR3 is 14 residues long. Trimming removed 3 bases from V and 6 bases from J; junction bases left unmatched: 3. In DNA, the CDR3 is TGTGCCAGCAGCTCTAGCGGGGGGTTCGATACGCAGTATTTT. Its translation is CASSSSGGFDTQYF.

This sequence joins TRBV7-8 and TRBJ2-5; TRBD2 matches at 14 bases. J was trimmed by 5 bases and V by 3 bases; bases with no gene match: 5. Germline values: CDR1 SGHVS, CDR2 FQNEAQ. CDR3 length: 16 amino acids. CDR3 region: CASSFGTSGGLETQYF. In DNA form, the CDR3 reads TGTGCCAGCAGCTTTGGGACTAGCGGGGGATTGGAGACCCAGTACTTC.

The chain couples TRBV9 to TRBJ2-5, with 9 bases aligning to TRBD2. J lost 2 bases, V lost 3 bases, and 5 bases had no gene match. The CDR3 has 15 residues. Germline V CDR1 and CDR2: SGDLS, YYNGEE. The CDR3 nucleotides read TGTGCCAGCAGCGCTAGCGGGGCGGTTCAAGAGACCCAGTACTTC. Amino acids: CASSASGAVQETQYF.

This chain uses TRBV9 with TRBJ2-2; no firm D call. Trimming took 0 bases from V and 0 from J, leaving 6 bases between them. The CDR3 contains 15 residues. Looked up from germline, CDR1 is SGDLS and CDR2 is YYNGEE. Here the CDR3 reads CASSVAFPNTGELFF. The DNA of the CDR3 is TGTGCCAGCAGCGTAGCTTTCCCGAACACCGGGGAGCTGTTTTTT.

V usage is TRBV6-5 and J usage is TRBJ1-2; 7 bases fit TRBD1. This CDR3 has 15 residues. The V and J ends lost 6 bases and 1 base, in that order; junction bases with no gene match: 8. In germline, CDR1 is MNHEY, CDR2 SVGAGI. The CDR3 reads CASSPDRRYNYGYTF. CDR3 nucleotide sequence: TGTGCCAGCAGCCCGGACAGGCGGTATAACTATGGCTACACCTTC.

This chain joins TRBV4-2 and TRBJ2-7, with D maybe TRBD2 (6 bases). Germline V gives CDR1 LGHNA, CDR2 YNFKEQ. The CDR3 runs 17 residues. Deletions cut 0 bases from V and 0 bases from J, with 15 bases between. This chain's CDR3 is CASSQDAWGVSSYEQYF. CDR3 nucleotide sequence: TGTGCCAGCAGCCAAGACGCGTGGGGGGTAAGCTCCTACGAGCAGTACTTC.

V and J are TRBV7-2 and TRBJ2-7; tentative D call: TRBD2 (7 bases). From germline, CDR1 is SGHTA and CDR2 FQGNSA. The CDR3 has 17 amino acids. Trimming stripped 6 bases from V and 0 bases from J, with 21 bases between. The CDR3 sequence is CASSSRGGRGSSYEQYF. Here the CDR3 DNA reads TGTGCCAGCAGTTCCCGTGGTGGGAGGGGGAGCTCCTACGAGCAGTACTTC.

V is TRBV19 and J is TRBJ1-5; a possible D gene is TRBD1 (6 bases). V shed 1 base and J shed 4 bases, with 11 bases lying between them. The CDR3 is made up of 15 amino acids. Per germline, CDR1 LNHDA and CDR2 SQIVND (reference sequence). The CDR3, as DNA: TGTGCCAGTAGTATAGGAGGACAGCAGAATCAGCCCCAGCATTTT. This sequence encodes CASSIGGQQNQPQHF.

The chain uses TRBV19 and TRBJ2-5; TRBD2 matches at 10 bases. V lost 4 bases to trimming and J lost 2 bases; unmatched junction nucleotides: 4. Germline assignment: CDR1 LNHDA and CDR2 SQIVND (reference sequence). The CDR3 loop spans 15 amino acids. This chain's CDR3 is CASSTQRGGQETQYF. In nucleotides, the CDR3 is TGTGCCAGTAGTACCCAGCGGGGGGGGCAAGAGACCCAGTACTTC.